This TCR beta chain was found in a study of cytomegalovirus exposure and HLA in healthy donors. The study's findings and limits: Diagnosis of cytomegalovirus status made by the classifier reportedly showed high specificity and sensitivity. A link between a missense DCLRE1C variant and TCR beta V- and J-gene trimming emerged from a later analysis. Among donors in an Asian-associated ancestry cluster, a later analysis reportedly found fewer N-insertions than the approximately 670-donor mean.

The PCR employed 60 Vbeta primers together with 13 Jbeta primers. Sequencing was performed with immunoSEQ multiplex PCR; in TCRdb, only in-frame clones are kept and a portion is missing. Altogether about 150,000 clones are present, around 79% being singletons, with the ten largest covering 1.7%. The sample holds a few counts of this clone. Its antigen is not known. The CDR3 totals 16 residues. V lost 2 bases, J lost 4 bases, and 4 bases stayed unmatched. The V gene's germline CDR1 is MNHNS and CDR2 SASEGT. When sampled, the donors appeared nominally healthy, though they likely had unrecorded immune exposures.

V and J are TRBV6-1 and TRBJ1-5; 11 bases are a match to TRBD1. This receptor was identified in a woman in her thirties in good health and CMV-seronegative. The sequenced material came from PBMCs. CDR3 residues: CASSERDRGRNQPQHF. The CDR3 DNA reads TGTGCCAGCAGTGAAAGGGACAGGGGGAGAAATCAGCCCCAGCATTTT.